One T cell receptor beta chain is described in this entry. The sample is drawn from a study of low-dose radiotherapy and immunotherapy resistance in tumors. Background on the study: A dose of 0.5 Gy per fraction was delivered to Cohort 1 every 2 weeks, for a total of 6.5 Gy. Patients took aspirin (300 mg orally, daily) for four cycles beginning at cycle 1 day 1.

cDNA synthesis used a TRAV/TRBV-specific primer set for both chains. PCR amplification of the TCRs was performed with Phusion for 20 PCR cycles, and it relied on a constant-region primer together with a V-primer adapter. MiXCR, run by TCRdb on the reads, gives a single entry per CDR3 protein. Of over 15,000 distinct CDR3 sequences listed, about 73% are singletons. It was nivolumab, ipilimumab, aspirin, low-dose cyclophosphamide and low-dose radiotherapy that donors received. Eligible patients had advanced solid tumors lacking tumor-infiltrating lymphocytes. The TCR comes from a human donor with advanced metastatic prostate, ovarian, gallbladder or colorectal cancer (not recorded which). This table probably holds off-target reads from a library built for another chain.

CDR3 sequence (DNA): TGTGCCAGCAGTTGGAGCTCCTACGAGCAGTACTTC. This codes for CASSWSSYEQYF. V and J are TRBV5-5 and TRBJ2-7; D is unclear. The CDR3 has 12 residues. The V gene's germline CDR1 is SGHKS and CDR2 YYEKEE (reference sequence). V was pared by 5 bases and J by 0 bases, with 6 bases between.